This record concerns one T cell receptor (beta chain) sequence. Antigen: not known. MiXCR, run by TCRdb on the 5' RACE reads, gives a single entry per CDR3 protein. Here the sample spans hundreds of thousands of distinct CDR3 sequences, roughly 15% being singletons. This CDR3 region has 14 residues. CDR1 is MGHDK and CDR2 is SYGVNS in the germline V gene. Trimming took 6 bases from V and 5 from J, leaving 16 bases between them. This specimen comes from a study of T-cell memory formation after mild COVID-19. General study findings and limits: Mainly CM and EM harbored the contracting CD4+ clones; mainly EMRA harbored the CD8+ ones. That cross-reactive memory joined was suggested by some responding clones appearing in pre-infection memory.

V and J are TRBV25-1 and TRBJ2-5; maybe TRBD2 (6 bases). The TCR comes from a man between 18 and 29 years old who had mild COVID-19 (a few samples of this study predate the infection). Cell type and time point are not known. The specimen sequenced was PBMCs or a T cell subset sorted from them (not recorded which). In nucleotides, the CDR3 is TGTGCCAGCAGCGCCGGGACTCATCGGGAGACCCAGTACTTC. Protein: CASSAGTHRETQYF.